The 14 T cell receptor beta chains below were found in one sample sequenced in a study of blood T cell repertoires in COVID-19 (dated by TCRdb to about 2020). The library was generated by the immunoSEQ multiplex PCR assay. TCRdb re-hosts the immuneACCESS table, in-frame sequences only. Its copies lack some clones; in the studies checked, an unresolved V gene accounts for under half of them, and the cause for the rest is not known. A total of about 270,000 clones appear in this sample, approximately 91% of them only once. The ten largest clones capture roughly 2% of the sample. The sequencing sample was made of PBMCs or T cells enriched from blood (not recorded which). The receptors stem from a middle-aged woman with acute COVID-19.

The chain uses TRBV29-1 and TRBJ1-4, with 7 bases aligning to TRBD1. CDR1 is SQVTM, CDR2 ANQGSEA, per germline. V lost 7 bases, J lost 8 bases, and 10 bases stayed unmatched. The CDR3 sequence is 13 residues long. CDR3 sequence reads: CSAARQGGEKLFF. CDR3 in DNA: TGCAGCGCAGCTCGACAGGGTGGCGAAAAACTGTTTTTT.

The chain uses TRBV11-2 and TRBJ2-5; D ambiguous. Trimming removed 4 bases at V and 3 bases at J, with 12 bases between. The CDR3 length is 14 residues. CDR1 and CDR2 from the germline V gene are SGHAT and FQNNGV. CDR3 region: CASSYGSTKETQYF. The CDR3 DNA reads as TGTGCCAGCAGCTATGGTAGCACAAAAGAGACCCAGTACTTC.

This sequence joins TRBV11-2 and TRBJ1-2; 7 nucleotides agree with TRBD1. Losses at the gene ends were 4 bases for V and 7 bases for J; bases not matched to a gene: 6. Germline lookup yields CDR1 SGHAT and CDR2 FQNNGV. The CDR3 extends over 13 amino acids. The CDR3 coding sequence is TGTGCCAGCAGCTCGACAGGGCTAAGTGGCTACACCTTC. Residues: CASSSTGLSGYTF.

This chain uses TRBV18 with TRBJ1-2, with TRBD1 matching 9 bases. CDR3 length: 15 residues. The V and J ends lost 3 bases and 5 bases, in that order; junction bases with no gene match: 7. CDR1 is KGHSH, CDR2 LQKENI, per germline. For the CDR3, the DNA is TGTGCCAGCTCACCCATTGAGACAGGGGGGTATGGCTACACCTTC. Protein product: CASSPIETGGYGYTF.

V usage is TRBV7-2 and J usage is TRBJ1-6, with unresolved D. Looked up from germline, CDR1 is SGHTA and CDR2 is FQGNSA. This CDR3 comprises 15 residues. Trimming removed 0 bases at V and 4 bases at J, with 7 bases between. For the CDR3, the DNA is TGTGCCAGCAGCTTAGCGAGAGATTATAATTCACCCCTCCACTTT. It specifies CASSLARDYNSPLHF.

CDR3 amino acids: CARGGRGQETEAFF. CDR3 DNA sequence: TGTGCCAGGGGGGGCAGGGGGCAGGAAACTGAAGCTTTCTTT. The rearrangement uses TRBV11-1 and TRBJ1-1; 8 bases are shared with TRBD1. The J segment lost 5 bases and the V segment lost 9 bases, leaving 11 bases of the junction unmatched. Germline V lookup: CDR1 SGHAT, CDR2 FQDESV (reference sequence). This CDR3 is built from 14 residues.

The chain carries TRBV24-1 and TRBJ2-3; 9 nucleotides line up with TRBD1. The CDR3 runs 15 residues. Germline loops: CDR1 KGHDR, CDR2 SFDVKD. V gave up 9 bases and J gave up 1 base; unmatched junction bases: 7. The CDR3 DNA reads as TGTGCCACCTCATTGGGACAGGGTGGCACAGATACGCAGTATTTT. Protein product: CATSLGQGGTDTQYF.

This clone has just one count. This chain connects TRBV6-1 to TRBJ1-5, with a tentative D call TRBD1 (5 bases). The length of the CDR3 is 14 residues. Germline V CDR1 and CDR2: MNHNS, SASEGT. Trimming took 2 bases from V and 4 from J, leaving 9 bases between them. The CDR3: CASSETGGNQPQHF. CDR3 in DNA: TGTGCCAGCAGTGAAACCGGGGGAAATCAGCCCCAGCATTTT.

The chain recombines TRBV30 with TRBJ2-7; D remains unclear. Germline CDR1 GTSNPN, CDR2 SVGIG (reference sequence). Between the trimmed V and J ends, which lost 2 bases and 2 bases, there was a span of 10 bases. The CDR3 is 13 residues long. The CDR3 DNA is TGTGCCTGGAGTCATGGGCAGCCCTACGAGCAGTACTTC. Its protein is CAWSHGQPYEQYF. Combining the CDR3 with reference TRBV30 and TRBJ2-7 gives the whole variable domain SQTIHQWPATLVQPVGSPLSLECTVEGTSNPNLYWYRQAAGRGLQLLFYSVGIGQISSEVPQNLSASRPQDRQFILSSKKLLLSDSGFYLCAWSHGQPYEQYFGPGTRLTVT.

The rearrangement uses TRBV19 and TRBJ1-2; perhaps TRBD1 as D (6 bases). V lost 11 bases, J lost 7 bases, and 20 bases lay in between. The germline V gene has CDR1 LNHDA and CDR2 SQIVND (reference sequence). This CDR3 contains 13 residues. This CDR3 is CAVGGGFPSGYTF. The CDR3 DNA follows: TGTGCCGTCGGGGGGGGCTTTCCCTCTGGCTACACCTTC.

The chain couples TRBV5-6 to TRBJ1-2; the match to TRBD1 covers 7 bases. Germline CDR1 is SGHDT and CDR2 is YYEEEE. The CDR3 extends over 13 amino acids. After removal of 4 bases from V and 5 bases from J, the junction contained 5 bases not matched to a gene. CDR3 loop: CASSQDRAYGYTF. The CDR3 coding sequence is TGTGCCAGCAGCCAAGACAGGGCATATGGCTACACCTTC.

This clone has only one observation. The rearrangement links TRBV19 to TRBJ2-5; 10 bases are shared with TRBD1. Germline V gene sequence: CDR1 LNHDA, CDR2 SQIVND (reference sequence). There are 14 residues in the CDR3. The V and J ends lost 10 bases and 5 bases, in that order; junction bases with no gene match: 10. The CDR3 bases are TGTGCCACCGGGGGGACAGGGGCGCTGGAGACCCAGTACTTC. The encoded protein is CATGGTGALETQYF.

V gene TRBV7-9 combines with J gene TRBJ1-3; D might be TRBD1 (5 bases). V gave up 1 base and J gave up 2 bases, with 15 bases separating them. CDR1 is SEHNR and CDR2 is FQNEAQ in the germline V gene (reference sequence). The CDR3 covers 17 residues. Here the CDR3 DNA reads TGTGCCAGCAGCTTAGGCACTAACTCAGGGACTGGAAACACCATATATTTT. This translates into CASSLGTNSGTGNTIYF.

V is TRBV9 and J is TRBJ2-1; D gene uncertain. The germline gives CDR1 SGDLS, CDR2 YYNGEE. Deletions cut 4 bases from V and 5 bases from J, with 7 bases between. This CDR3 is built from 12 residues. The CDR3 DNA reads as TGTGCCAGCAGCCAACAGCACAATGAGCAGTTCTTC. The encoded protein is CASSQQHNEQFF.